Given below is one T cell receptor (beta chain) in context. How the authors handled the data: It was from reference gene primer amplification that nucleated cell counts were estimated. The assay was immunoSEQ multiplex PCR, and TCRdb's table has in-frame clones only and misses some. The V and J calls and clone size were taken over from that table, and D and trimming were inferred from the DNA. Here the sample spans 70,000 to 75,000 clones, about 80% being singletons. The data derive from a study of blood T cell repertoires in COVID-19. Study summary: Samples representing acute and convalescent COVID-19 were sourced from the United States, Italy and Spain. PBMCs, B-cell-depleted T cells, or T cells were the source of the cDNA or gDNA that made up the material.

Input material: peripheral blood. The TCR originated in a man in his sixties or seventies with acute or convalescent COVID-19.

The CDR3 sequence: CASSVGGQYNSPLHF. CDR3 nucleotides: TGTGCCAGCAGCGTAGGGGGACAGTATAATTCACCCCTCCACTTT. The genes are TRBV9 and TRBJ1-6, with 7 bases that match TRBD1. The CDR3 totals 15 residues. From germline, CDR1 is SGDLS and CDR2 YYNGEE. The junction had 1 base not matched to a gene; V was cut back by 0 bases and J by 4 bases.